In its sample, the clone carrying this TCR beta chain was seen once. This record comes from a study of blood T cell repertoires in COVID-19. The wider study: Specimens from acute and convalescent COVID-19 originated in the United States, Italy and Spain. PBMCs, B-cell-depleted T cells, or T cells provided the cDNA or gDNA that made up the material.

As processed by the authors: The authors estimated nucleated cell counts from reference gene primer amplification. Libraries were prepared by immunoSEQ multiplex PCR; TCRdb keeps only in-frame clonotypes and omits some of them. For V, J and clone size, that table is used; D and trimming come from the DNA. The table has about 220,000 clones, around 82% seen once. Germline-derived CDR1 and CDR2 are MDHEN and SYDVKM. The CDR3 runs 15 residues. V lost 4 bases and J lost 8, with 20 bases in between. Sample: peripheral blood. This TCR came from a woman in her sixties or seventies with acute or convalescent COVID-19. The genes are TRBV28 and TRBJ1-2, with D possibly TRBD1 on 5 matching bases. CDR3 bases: TGTGCCAGCAGTTCCCTTTCAGGGAAACTATTCGGCTACACCTTC. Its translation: CASSSLSGKLFGYTF.